Each of the 8 T cell receptor beta chains below was sequenced from the same sample in a study of blood T cell repertoires in COVID-19. Sequencing was performed with immunoSEQ multiplex PCR; in TCRdb, only in-frame clones are kept and a portion is missing. Among about 57,000 clones listed, roughly 87% were seen once. The sample was peripheral blood. The source is a woman at least 80 years old with COVID-19, enrolled during active disease.

This chain uses TRBV29-1 with TRBJ2-1; 8 bases map to TRBD1. In germline, CDR1 is SQVTM, CDR2 ANQGSEA. The CDR3 is 11 residues long. Trimming cost V 6 bases and J 8 bases; bases outside gene matches: 3. CDR3 in amino acids: CSVDRGDEQFF. CDR3 nucleotides: TGCAGCGTAGACAGGGGCGATGAGCAGTTCTTC.

CDR3 loop: CATSRDEQDKPQHF. For the CDR3, the DNA is TGTGCCACCAGCAGAGATGAACAAGACAAGCCCCAGCATTTT. The rearrangement links TRBV15 to TRBJ1-5, with unresolved D. CDR3 length equals 14 residues. V was clipped by 0 bases and J by 8 bases, with 11 bases between them. From germline, CDR1 is LNHNV and CDR2 YYDKDF (reference sequence). The full variable domain, completed using reference TRBV15 and TRBJ1-5, is DAMVIQNPRYQVTQFGKPVTLSCSQTLNHNVMYWYQQKSSQAPKLLFHYYDKDFNNEADTPDNFQSRRPNTSFCFLDIRSPGLGDTAMYLCATSRDEQDKPQHFGDGTRLSIL.

This clone was detected only once. The CDR3 sequence: CASSPRGNTGELFF. The CDR3 DNA sequence: TGTGCCAGCAGCCCCAGGGGCAACACCGGGGAGCTGTTTTTT. The chain links TRBV5-4 to TRBJ2-2; D may be TRBD1 (6 bases). Per the germline V gene, CDR1 is SGHNT and CDR2 is YYREEE (reference sequence). V gave up 4 bases and J gave up 2 bases, with 9 bases separating them. The CDR3 consists of 14 residues.

V is TRBV18 and J is TRBJ2-5; D is unresolved. This CDR3 has 16 amino acids. The ends were cut back, 3 bases at V and 1 base at J, with 15 bases in the middle. Per the germline V gene, CDR1 is KGHSH and CDR2 is LQKENI. This CDR3 reads CASSPVSRSAQETQYF. The CDR3 coding sequence is TGTGCCAGCTCACCGGTAAGCCGGAGTGCCCAAGAGACCCAGTACTTC.

The chain couples TRBV23-1 to TRBJ2-3; 7 positions match TRBD1. TRBV23-1 is filed as an ORF, its function uncertain. With V trimmed by 0 bases and J by 1 base, 7 bases remained unmatched. CDR3 length: 17 residues. CDR3 coding DNA: TGCGCCAGCAGTCAATCCCGAGCCGGGACAGGCACAGATACGCAGTATTTT. The encoded protein is CASSQSRAGTGTDTQYF.

The chain recombines TRBV15 with TRBJ2-5, with 9 bases fitting TRBD2. Germline values: CDR1 LNHNV, CDR2 YYDKDF (reference sequence). CDR3 length equals 16 residues. V dropped 3 bases and J dropped 2; count of bases not matched to a gene: 7. CDR3 nucleotide sequence: TGTGCCACCAGCAGTGGTGCTAGCGGGGCTCAAGAGACCCAGTACTTC. It encodes CATSSGASGAQETQYF.

The V and J genes are TRBV7-2 and TRBJ2-7; TRBD2 agrees at 16 bases. Trimming removed 4 bases from V and 8 bases from J; junction bases left unmatched: 11. The CDR3 sequence is 17 residues long. Germline V gene sequence: CDR1 SGHTA, CDR2 FQGNSA. CDR3 region: CASSWVGLAGGLMKQYF. CDR3 sequence (DNA): TGTGCCAGCAGCTGGGTGGGACTAGCGGGGGGGCTAATGAAGCAGTACTTC.

This clone was seen once. The chain is built from TRBV27 and TRBJ1-1, with D perhaps matching TRBD1 (5 bases). The germline gives CDR1 MNHEY, CDR2 SMNVEV (reference sequence). The CDR3 spans 16 residues. V dropped 1 base and J dropped 4 bases, with 16 bases sitting between them. The CDR3 here is CASSLFPPGRSTEAFF. In DNA form, the CDR3 reads TGTGCCAGCAGTTTATTCCCCCCAGGGCGGAGCACTGAAGCTTTCTTT.